The 17 T cell receptor beta chains presented below share a single source sample, sequenced in a study of cytomegalovirus exposure and HLA in healthy donors. Here immunoSEQ multiplex PCR was the method, and the copy in TCRdb shows in-frame clones only, minus some. The sample includes around 300,000 clones, around 86% of them seen just once. Sequenced sample: PBMCs. These receptors were obtained from a woman younger than 35 in good health and CMV-seronegative.

The chain uses TRBV18 and TRBJ1-4; 8 nucleotides align to TRBD1. From germline, CDR1 is KGHSH and CDR2 LQKENI. Trimming at V came to 6 bases and at J to 0 bases, leaving 6 bases not matched to a gene. This CDR3 comprises 16 residues. CDR3 nucleotide sequence: TGTGCCAGCTCCCGCGGACAGGGAACAACTAATGAAAAACTGTTTTTT. The encoded protein is CASSRGQGTTNEKLFF.

This chain links TRBV29-1 with TRBJ2-1, with 8 bases lining up with TRBD2. J was trimmed by 7 bases and V by 6 bases; bases with no gene match: 11. The CDR3 has 14 residues. The germline V gene encodes CDR1 SQVTM and CDR2 ANQGSEA. This CDR3 is CSVRGQREYNEQFF. The CDR3 nucleotides are TGCAGCGTGAGAGGGCAGCGGGAGTATAATGAGCAGTTCTTC.

This clone was detected once. V gene TRBV18 combines with J gene TRBJ1-3, with unresolved D. The CDR3 loop spans 15 amino acids. The ends were cut back, 6 bases at V and 0 bases at J, with 12 bases in the middle. Germline V gene sequence: CDR1 KGHSH, CDR2 LQKENI. CDR3 DNA sequence: TGTGCCAGCTCTGAGGGCAGCCACTCTGGAAACACCATATATTTT. Its protein product is CASSEGSHSGNTIYF. Using reference TRBV18 and TRBJ1-3 for the parts outside the CDR3, the full variable domain is NAGVMQNPRHLVRRRGQEARLRCSPMKGHSHVYWYRQLPEEGLKFMVYLQKENIIDESGMPKERFSAEFPKEGPSILRIQQVVRGDSAAYFCASSEGSHSGNTIYFGEGSWLTVV.

The V gene is TRBV6-1, the J gene TRBJ2-1, with D maybe TRBD2 (7 bases). Trimming left V 3 bases short and J 7 bases short, with 16 bases between. In germline, CDR1 is MNHNS, CDR2 SASEGT. CDR3 length equals 15 residues. The CDR3 protein is CASSDWWGGGNEQFF. For the CDR3, the DNA is TGTGCCAGCAGTGACTGGTGGGGGGGCGGGAATGAGCAGTTCTTC.

This chain uses TRBV6-1 with TRBJ2-1, with TRBD2 matching 9 bases. Germline loops: CDR1 MNHNS, CDR2 SASEGT. V shed 1 base, J shed 6 bases, and the junction held 10 bases outside the gene matches. The CDR3 extends over 17 amino acids. CDR3 protein: CASSEVGFGTSPNEQFF. DNA of the CDR3: TGTGCCAGCAGTGAAGTGGGGTTTGGGACTAGCCCCAATGAGCAGTTCTTC.

A few counts support this clone. The junction differs from germline at one of its ends, possibly a read error. V and J are TRBV4-2 and TRBJ2-2, with D uncertain. Germline-derived CDR1 and CDR2 are LGHNA and YNFKEQ. The length of the CDR3 is 14 residues. The chain's CDR3 is CASSQERNSGELFF. In DNA, the CDR3 is TGTGCCAGCAGCCAAGAGAGGAACTCCGGGGAGCTGTTTTTT.

The chain couples TRBV10-3 to TRBJ1-6; tentative D call: TRBD1 (6 bases). V lost 9 bases, J lost 4 bases, and 16 bases lay in between. Germline V CDR1 and CDR2: ENHRY, SYGVKD. The CDR3 extends over 15 amino acids. CDR3 residues: CAIRSGQDYNSPLHF. CDR3 DNA sequence: TGTGCCATTAGGTCGGGACAAGATTATAATTCACCCCTCCACTTT.

V gene TRBV30 combines with J gene TRBJ1-4, with a weak D call TRBD1 (6 bases). V was clipped by 4 bases and J by 3 bases, with 15 bases between them. Germline V gene sequence: CDR1 GTSNPN, CDR2 SVGIG (reference sequence). The CDR3 loop spans 15 amino acids. The CDR3 DNA reads TGTGCCTGGAAGGGGGGGCGACTGGCTAATGAAAAACTGTTTTTT. This codes for CAWKGGRLANEKLFF. Together with reference TRBV30 and TRBJ1-4, the CDR3 gives the full variable domain: SQTIHQWPATLVQPVGSPLSLECTVEGTSNPNLYWYRQAAGRGLQLLFYSVGIGQISSEVPQNLSASRPQDRQFILSSKKLLLSDSGFYLCAWKGGRLANEKLFFGSGTQLSVL.

The V gene is TRBV13, the J gene TRBJ2-1, with 7 bases matching TRBD2. J was trimmed by 4 bases and V by 0 bases; bases with no gene match: 6. The CDR3 runs 16 residues. Per germline, CDR1 PRHDT and CDR2 FYEKMQ (reference sequence). As DNA, the CDR3 is TGTGCCAGCAGCTTAGGAAGTAGCGGGCAGTACAATGAGCAGTTCTTC. Its protein product is CASSLGSSGQYNEQFF.

The chain has TRBV7-9 and TRBJ1-5, with 9 bases identical to TRBD1. This CDR3 comprises 15 residues. The germline V gene has CDR1 SEHNR and CDR2 FQNEAQ (reference sequence). J lost 3 bases, V lost 5 bases, and 5 bases had no gene match. The CDR3 DNA reads TGTGCCAGCAGCCTGGGACAGGGTCCCAATCAGCCCCAGCATTTT. Translating it yields CASSLGQGPNQPQHF.

The J gene is TRBJ2-5, the V gene TRBV5-6, with D possibly being TRBD1 (5 bases). In germline, CDR1 is SGHDT, CDR2 YYEEEE. The CDR3 spans 11 residues. The ends were cut back, 3 bases at V and 5 bases at J, with 5 bases in the middle. CDR3: CASSYRETQYF. The CDR3 bases are TGTGCCAGCAGCTACAGGGAGACCCAGTACTTC. Combining the CDR3 with reference TRBV5-6 and TRBJ2-5 gives the whole variable domain DAGVTQSPTHLIKTRGQQVTLRCSPKSGHDTVSWYQQALGQGPQFIFQYYEEEERQRGNFPDRFSGHQFPNYSSELNVNALLLGDSALYLCASSYRETQYFGPGTRLLVL.

As regards this clone: This sample includes further DNA sequences coding for the same CDR3. This chain connects TRBV6-5 to TRBJ2-7, with 11 nucleotides matching TRBD1. The CDR3 loop spans 14 amino acids. Germline V gene data show CDR1 as MNHEY and CDR2 as SVGAGI. Unmatched junction bases numbered 2, after V lost 4 bases and J lost 3 bases. Here the CDR3 DNA reads TGTGCCAGCAGTTGGGGACAGGGGGGCTACGAGCAGTACTTC. Protein: CASSWGQGGYEQYF.

This chain connects TRBV29-1 to TRBJ2-1, with D tentatively TRBD2 (7 bases). This CDR3 contains 16 residues. The germline V gene has CDR1 SQVTM and CDR2 ANQGSEA. V lost 1 base to trimming and J lost 5 bases, with 18 bases between them. CDR3: CSVEAPRGLRNNEQFF. As DNA, the CDR3 is TGCAGCGTTGAAGCCCCGCGGGGGCTAAGAAACAATGAGCAGTTCTTC.

This sequence joins TRBV5-1 and TRBJ2-7; 9 bases match TRBD1. This CDR3 region has 16 residues. The V gene's germline CDR1 is SGHRS and CDR2 YFSETQ. V dropped 0 bases and J dropped 5; count of bases not matched to a gene: 9. The CDR3, as DNA: TGCGCCAGCAGCTTGGGGGACAGGGACTACGGTGACGAGCAGTACTTC. Its protein is CASSLGDRDYGDEQYF.

The chain carries TRBV19 and TRBJ2-5; 9 bases line up with TRBD2. V gave up 5 bases and J gave up 7 bases; unmatched junction bases: 20. Germline loops: CDR1 LNHDA, CDR2 SQIVND (reference sequence). The CDR3 length is 18 residues. The CDR3 reads CASSRAVRGLAGHGTQYF. In DNA, the CDR3 is TGTGCCAGTAGTCGGGCCGTGAGGGGGCTAGCGGGGCACGGGACCCAGTACTTC.

This clone was found once. The chain carries TRBV10-1 and TRBJ2-7, with TRBD1 matching over 8 bases. V was pared by 1 base and J by 6 bases, with 2 bases of the junction left unmatched. The V gene's germline CDR1 is WNHNN and CDR2 SYGVQD (reference sequence). The CDR3 consists of 13 residues. The CDR3 coding sequence is TGCGCCAGCAGTGAGTGGACAGGGAGCGAGCAGTACTTC. The encoded protein is CASSEWTGSEQYF.

This clone appeared a single time. V is TRBV30 and J is TRBJ2-5; TRBD2 might be the D (7 bases). Trimming pared 1 base from V and 3 bases from J, leaving 12 bases between. The germline CDR1 and CDR2 sequences are GTSNPN and SVGIG (reference sequence). The CDR3 runs to 14 residues. CDR3 amino acids: CAWSEGRGKETQYF. In DNA form, the CDR3 reads TGTGCCTGGAGTGAGGGGAGGGGGAAAGAGACCCAGTACTTC.